One sample yielded the 8 T cell receptor beta chains listed below, sequenced in a study of cytomegalovirus exposure and HLA in healthy donors. 13 Jbeta primers and 60 Vbeta primers were used for the PCR. Libraries were prepared by immunoSEQ multiplex PCR; TCRdb keeps only in-frame clonotypes and omits some of them. The data hold some 130,000 clones, with over 70% observed a single time. The material sequenced was PBMCs. These receptors were collected from a man aged 25-45 years in good health and CMV-seronegative.

The CDR3 nucleotides are TGCGCCAGCAGCATCAGCGGGAGTCGAGAGACCCAGTACTTC. Residues: CASSISGSRETQYF. The rearrangement links TRBV5-1 to TRBJ2-5; 8 bases agree with TRBD2. This CDR3 spans 14 amino acids. V was pared by 4 bases and J by 4 bases, with 6 bases of the junction left unmatched. CDR1 is SGHRS and CDR2 is YFSETQ in the germline V gene. Complete variable domain (other parts from reference TRBV5-1 and TRBJ2-5): KAGVTQTPRYLIKTRGQQVTLSCSPISGHRSVSWYQQTPGQGLQFLFEYFSETQRNKGNFPGRFSGRQFSNSRSEMNVSTLELGDSALYLCASSISGSRETQYFGPGTRLLVL.

The rearrangement links TRBV4-3 to TRBJ2-7; possible D gene TRBD2, 6 bases. The CDR3 runs 15 residues. The V end was cut by 0 bases, the J end by 7 bases, with 16 bases between. In germline, CDR1 is LGHNA, CDR2 YSLEER. The CDR3 DNA reads TGCGCCAGCAGCCAAGATATCCTCCGGGAGCGTGAGCAGTACTTC. It encodes CASSQDILREREQYF.

This sequence joins TRBV7-2 and TRBJ2-3; unclear D gene. V was trimmed by 1 base and J by 0 bases, leaving 8 bases between them. The CDR3 runs to 15 residues. Germline V gene lookup returns CDR1 SGHTA and CDR2 FQGNSA. The CDR3 is CASSLDLPSTDTQYF. The CDR3, as DNA: TGTGCCAGCAGCTTAGATCTTCCTAGCACAGATACGCAGTATTTT.

This chain joins TRBV30 and TRBJ2-7, with 8 bases that match TRBD1. After removal of 5 bases from V and 12 bases from J, the junction contained 15 bases not matched to a gene. The germline V gene encodes CDR1 GTSNPN and CDR2 SVGIG (reference sequence). The length of the CDR3 is 13 residues. The CDR3 is CAWHPGQGPGSYF. The CDR3 DNA reads as TGTGCCTGGCACCCCGGACAGGGCCCGGGATCGTACTTC.

The J gene is TRBJ1-1, the V gene TRBV11-3; no reliable D call. Trimming removed 5 bases from V and 2 bases from J, with 9 bases in between. This CDR3 contains 13 residues. Germline V gene sequence: CDR1 SGHNT, CDR2 YENEEA. CDR3 nucleotide sequence: TGTGCCAGCAGCCTCACAGTAAACACTGAAGCTTTCTTT. It yields the protein CASSLTVNTEAFF.

This chain links TRBV2 with TRBJ2-3, with D perhaps TRBD2 (5 bases). V lost 6 bases to trimming and J lost 1 base, with 14 bases between them. This CDR3 contains 15 residues. Germline CDR1 and CDR2: SNHLY and FYNNEI. CDR3 residues: CASRGISERTDTQYF. The CDR3 DNA sequence: TGTGCCAGCAGGGGAATTAGCGAGCGCACAGATACGCAGTATTTT.

The genes are TRBV19 and TRBJ2-5; tentatively, D is TRBD2 (5 bases). V was pared by 8 bases and J by 5 bases, with 12 bases between. The CDR3 loop spans 12 amino acids. Germline assignment: CDR1 LNHDA and CDR2 SQIVND (reference sequence). The CDR3 nucleotides are TGTGCCAGTGGGCGGGTTGCGGAGACCCAGTACTTC. Protein sequence: CASGRVAETQYF. The variable domain in full, completed from reference TRBV19 and TRBJ2-5, reads DGGITQSPKYLFRKEGQNVTLSCEQNLNHDAMYWYRQDPGQGLRLIYYSQIVNDFQKGDIAEGYSVSREKKESFPLTVTSAQKNPTAFYLCASGRVAETQYFGPGTRLLVL.

This chain joins TRBV7-3 and TRBJ2-7, with TRBD2 identical over 7 bases. Trimming took 6 bases from V and 7 from J; bases not matched to a gene: 15. The CDR3 runs 15 residues. The germline V gene has CDR1 SGHTA and CDR2 FQGTGA. The CDR3 coding sequence is TGTGCCAGCAGTTTGCGGCCCGGGGAGGGGTATGAGCAGTACTTC. This sequence encodes CASSLRPGEGYEQYF.